The next 32 T cell receptor beta chains were all read from a single sample in a study of CD8 T cells in Susac syndrome. RNA amounts of roughly 0.5 to 1 ug underwent reverse transcription with random hexamers. TCRdb itself ran the immunoSEQ multiplex PCR reads through MiXCR, one entry per CDR3 protein. The table lists approximately 190,000 distinct CDR3 sequences, approximately 95% of them singletons, with around 0.096% in the top ten. The sample consisted of CD4+ T cells from PBMCs. Receptors were obtained from a human donor with Susac syndrome.

V is TRBV6-6 and J is TRBJ2-2; D is possibly TRBD2 (6 bases). Germline assignment: CDR1 MNHNY and CDR2 SVGAGI (reference sequence). V was trimmed by 6 bases and J by 5 bases, leaving 19 bases between them. The CDR3 spans 16 residues. CDR3 nucleotide sequence: TGTGCCAGCAGACGACCTCAGCTTAGCGGAACCGGGGAGCTGTTTTTT. It codes for CASRRPQLSGTGELFF.

The rearrangement links TRBV30 to TRBJ1-2; 10 bases align to TRBD1. CDR3 length: 20 residues. Germline V CDR1 and CDR2: GTSNPN, SVGIG (reference sequence). Unmatched junction bases numbered 19, after V lost 2 bases and J lost 1 base. Written as DNA, the CDR3 is TGTGCCTGGAGTCTTGGGACAGGGGTTAGCCACGCGTCCTTTAACTATGGCTACACCTTC. Translation: CAWSLGTGVSHASFNYGYTF.

V is TRBV27 and J is TRBJ2-7; D not resolved. CDR1 is MNHEY and CDR2 is SMNVEV in the germline V gene (reference sequence). V shed 8 bases and J shed 4 bases, with 6 bases lying between them. CDR3 size: 10 residues. The CDR3 protein is CASGDYEQYF. In DNA form, the CDR3 reads TGTGCCAGCGGGGATTACGAGCAGTACTTC.

V and J are TRBV2 and TRBJ1-1; 8 bases match TRBD1. The V and J ends lost 11 bases and 7 bases, in that order; junction bases with no gene match: 15. This CDR3 comprises 14 residues. Germline CDR1 SNHLY, CDR2 FYNNEI. The CDR3 reads CARKQGGRRIEAFF. CDR3 DNA: TGTGCCCGGAAACAGGGGGGGCGCCGTATTGAAGCTTTCTTT. Looking up the rest from reference TRBV2 and TRBJ1-1 gives the full variable domain: EPEVTQTPSHQVTQMGQEVILRCVPISNHLYFYWYRQILGQKVEFLVSFYNNEISEKSEIFDDQFSVERPDGSNFTLKIRSTKLEDSAMYFCARKQGGRRIEAFFGQGTRLTVV.

This clonotype was counted a single time. This sequence joins TRBV20-1 and TRBJ2-2; D is uncertain. V was pared by 0 bases and J by 3 bases, with 11 bases between. The CDR3 is made up of 15 amino acids. Germline V gene lookup returns CDR1 DFQATT and CDR2 SNEGSKA (reference sequence). DNA of the CDR3: TGCAGTGCTAGAGAGACTTTCTCCTACACCGGGGAGCTGTTTTTT. It encodes CSARETFSYTGELFF.

This clonotype has a single count. The V gene is TRBV4-1, the J gene TRBJ2-2; 7 bases fit TRBD1. Germline CDR1 and CDR2: MGHRA and YSYEKL. The J segment lost 6 bases and the V segment lost 3 bases, leaving 1 base of the junction unmatched. The length of the CDR3 is 13 residues. The CDR3 here is CASSHDRAGELFF. As DNA, the CDR3 is TGCGCCAGCAGCCACGACAGGGCCGGGGAGCTGTTTTTT.

The chain joins TRBV3-1 to TRBJ2-3; TRBD1 is a possible D gene (5 bases). Germline CDR1 LGHDT, CDR2 YNNKEL (reference sequence). Trimming took 8 bases from V and 10 from J, leaving 25 bases between them. CDR3 size: 15 residues. The CDR3 region is CASGETVRPRIPQYF. CDR3 in DNA: TGTGCCAGCGGAGAGACAGTTCGACCCCGGATTCCGCAGTATTTT.

The rearrangement uses TRBV27 and TRBJ1-2; D is uncertain. The V and J ends lost 3 bases and 4 bases respectively, with 9 bases between them. Germline CDR1 is MNHEY and CDR2 is SMNVEV (reference sequence). The CDR3 is 13 amino acids. This chain's CDR3 is CASSLVGPYGYTF. CDR3 nucleotides: TGTGCCAGCAGTTTGGTAGGACCCTATGGCTACACCTTC.

The rearrangement links TRBV2 to TRBJ2-5; TRBD1 aligns across 8 bases. J gave up 7 bases and V 3 bases, and 10 bases lay outside the gene matches. There are 15 residues in the CDR3. The germline gives CDR1 SNHLY, CDR2 FYNNEI. CDR3 nucleotide sequence: TGTGCCAGCAGTGAGATGCAGGGGGCCGCGGGGACCCAGTACTTC. It yields the protein CASSEMQGAAGTQYF.

V gene TRBV9 combines with J gene TRBJ2-6, with 9 bases identical to TRBD1. Germline CDR1 and CDR2: SGDLS and YYNGEE. Trimming took 4 bases from V and 0 from J; bases not matched to a gene: 14. This CDR3 is 20 amino acids long. CDR3 sequence: CASSLPTFRDRVSGANVLTF. The DNA for the CDR3 is TGTGCCAGCAGCTTACCGACCTTCCGGGACAGGGTCTCTGGGGCCAACGTCCTGACTTTC.

The count of this clonotype is one. The rearrangement joins TRBV12-5 to TRBJ1-2; D is unresolved. V was shortened by 7 bases and J by 8 bases, with 17 bases between the two germline ends. From germline, CDR1 is LGHNT and CDR2 FRNRAP. The CDR3 consists of 13 residues. CDR3 in amino acids: CASVNPPGGGYTF. CDR3 bases: TGTGCTAGTGTTAACCCCCCGGGAGGCGGCTACACCTTC.

The V call is TRBV11-2, the J call TRBJ1-6; D is undetermined. The V end was cut by 2 bases, the J end by 9 bases, with 11 bases between. Per germline, CDR1 SGHAT and CDR2 FQNNGV. The CDR3 contains 14 residues. As DNA, the CDR3 is TGTGCCAGCAGCTTATCCACCGGGAGTTCACCCCTCCACTTT. This encodes CASSLSTGSSPLHF.

The rearrangement joins TRBV19 to TRBJ2-5; D uncertain. Germline values: CDR1 LNHDA, CDR2 SQIVND (reference sequence). V was pared by 3 bases and J by 1 base, with 3 bases between. The CDR3 contains 12 residues. The CDR3 sequence: CASSMSQETQYF. In nucleotides, the CDR3 is TGTGCCAGTAGTATGTCCCAAGAGACCCAGTACTTC.

The chain joins TRBV12-3 or TRBV12-4 to TRBJ2-7, with 11 bases aligning to TRBD2. This CDR3 contains 18 residues. V lost 7 bases to trimming and J lost 7 bases; unmatched junction nucleotides: 21. The CDR3 nucleotides are TGTGCCAGCAACCCAACTAGCGGGGGCCCCTCTCGTGTGGGTGAGCAGTACTTC. This gives the protein CASNPTSGGPSRVGEQYF.

The J gene is TRBJ1-4, the V gene TRBV30, with D possibly TRBD1 on 6 matching bases. This CDR3 has 13 amino acids. CDR1 and CDR2 from the germline V gene are GTSNPN and SVGIG (reference sequence). Between the trimmed V and J ends, which lost 5 bases and 6 bases, there was a span of 13 bases. In DNA form, the CDR3 reads TGTGCCTGGCACAGGGAGGGCCATGAAAAACTGTTTTTT. Amino acids: CAWHREGHEKLFF.

This clonotype has more than one count but fewer than ten. CDR3 sequence reads: CASSYSGTGSYEQYF. Written as DNA, the CDR3 is TGTGCCAGCAGTTATAGCGGGACAGGATCCTACGAGCAGTACTTC. The chain carries TRBV6-6 and TRBJ2-7; perhaps D is TRBD1 or TRBD2 (8 bases each). Trimming removed 3 bases from V and 1 base from J, with 13 bases in between. The CDR3 loop spans 15 amino acids. Looked up from germline, CDR1 is MNHNY and CDR2 is SVGAGI (reference sequence).

This chain uses TRBV15 with TRBJ1-1; the D is unclear. CDR1 is LNHNV, CDR2 YYDKDF, per germline (reference sequence). CDR3 length: 15 amino acids. Trimming shortened V by 0 bases and J by 1 base, and 9 bases separated the two germline ends. This CDR3 is CATSRDGEANTEAFF. Written as DNA, the CDR3 is TGTGCCACCAGCAGAGATGGTGAAGCGAACACTGAAGCTTTCTTT.

This chain links TRBV20-1 with TRBJ2-5, with TRBD2 matching over 9 bases. This CDR3 spans 13 amino acids. Germline CDR1 DFQATT, CDR2 SNEGSKA (reference sequence). The trim removed 8 bases at V and 2 bases at J, leaving 6 bases unmatched. The CDR3 protein is CSPRAGGQETQYF. The CDR3 DNA reads as TGCAGTCCCAGAGCGGGGGGACAAGAGACCCAGTACTTC.

The rearrangement links TRBV7-3 to TRBJ2-2, with 9 positions matching TRBD1. The V and J ends lost 5 bases and 6 bases, in that order; junction bases with no gene match: 7. Germline CDR1 and CDR2: SGHTA and FQGTGA. CDR3 length: 15 amino acids. CDR3 residues: CASSPGDRVAGELFF. The CDR3 DNA sequence: TGTGCCAGCAGCCCGGGGGACAGGGTTGCCGGGGAGCTGTTTTTT.

This clonotype was counted once. The V gene is TRBV5-1, the J gene TRBJ2-3; TRBD2 matches at 7 bases. From germline, CDR1 is SGHRS and CDR2 YFSETQ. J lost 4 bases, V lost 5 bases, and 13 bases had no gene match. The CDR3 has 16 residues. The CDR3 here is CASRQGGSGLADTQYF. In DNA form, the CDR3 reads TGCGCCAGCAGGCAGGGCGGTAGCGGGTTAGCAGATACGCAGTATTTT.

V usage is TRBV9 and J usage is TRBJ1-2; tentatively, D is TRBD1 (5 bases). V was cut by 2 bases and J by 3 bases, with 8 bases left in between. Germline V gives CDR1 SGDLS, CDR2 YYNGEE. The CDR3 consists of 13 residues. CDR3 amino acids: CASSVEGHYGYTF. DNA for the CDR3: TGTGCCAGCAGCGTTGAGGGGCACTATGGCTACACCTTC.

The V call is TRBV7-3, the J call TRBJ1-1; D is perhaps TRBD1 (5 bases). The V gene lost 6 bases and the J gene lost 9 bases, with 23 bases spanning the gap. The CDR3 is 15 amino acids. Germline CDR1 is SGHTA and CDR2 is FQGTGA. This chain's CDR3 is CASSKRPTGTDKAFF. DNA of the CDR3: TGTGCCAGCAGTAAAAGGCCGACTGGGACGGATAAAGCTTTCTTT.

V gene TRBV11-1 combines with J gene TRBJ1-1; D remains unclear. The V end was cut by 1 base, the J end by 6 bases, with 6 bases between. This CDR3 comprises 12 residues. The V gene's germline CDR1 is SGHAT and CDR2 FQDESV (reference sequence). The CDR3 sequence: CASSLGGPEAFF. CDR3 DNA sequence: TGTGCCAGCAGCTTAGGAGGGCCTGAAGCTTTCTTT. Using reference TRBV11-1 and TRBJ1-1 for the parts outside the CDR3, the full variable domain is EAEVAQSPRYKITEKSQAVAFWCDPISGHATLYWYRQILGQGPELLVQFQDESVVDDSQLPKDRFSAERLKGVDSTLKIQPAELGDSAMYLCASSLGGPEAFFGQGTRLTVV.

The rearrangement uses TRBV12-3 or TRBV12-4 and TRBJ1-1, with 8 bases aligning to TRBD1. J was trimmed by 7 bases and V by 8 bases; bases with no gene match: 6. The CDR3 has 12 amino acids. Here the CDR3 reads CASRQGAGEAFF. CDR3 DNA: TGTGCCAGCCGTCAGGGGGCGGGTGAAGCTTTCTTT.

The V call is TRBV18, the J call TRBJ2-7, with D hard to call. V lost 3 bases, J lost 3 bases, and 15 bases lay in between. Germline V lookup: CDR1 KGHSH, CDR2 LQKENI. This CDR3 spans 15 amino acids. The CDR3 sequence: CASSPGPKGDYEQYF. CDR3 nucleotides: TGTGCCAGCTCACCCGGACCGAAGGGCGACTACGAGCAGTACTTC.

The count of this clonotype is one. The chain joins TRBV12-3 or TRBV12-4 to TRBJ1-6; D not certain. The CDR3 spans 11 residues. Trimming shortened V by 2 bases and J by 10 bases, and 3 bases separated the two germline ends. The CDR3 coding sequence is TGTGCCAGCAGTTTAACCTCACCCCTCCACTTT. As protein: CASSLTSPLHF.

The V gene is TRBV7-2, the J gene TRBJ2-5; 7 bases line up with TRBD2. Germline CDR1 SGHTA, CDR2 FQGNSA. The CDR3 is 16 amino acids. J gave up 2 bases and V 0 bases, and 6 bases lay outside the gene matches. CDR3 DNA sequence: TGTGCCAGCAGCTTAGCCACTACTAGCGTACAAGAGACCCAGTACTTC. This codes for CASSLATTSVQETQYF.

The genes are TRBV3-1 and TRBJ2-3; D not resolved. The CDR3 contains 13 residues. Germline lookup yields CDR1 LGHDT and CDR2 YNNKEL (reference sequence). V lost 8 bases and J lost 1, with 10 bases in between. The CDR3 DNA reads as TGTGCCAGCGGAACAATACGCACAGATACGCAGTATTTT. Translating gives CASGTIRTDTQYF.

CDR3 nucleotides: TGTGCCACCTCAAAAGGAAACACCATATATTTT. This gives the protein CATSKGNTIYF. The chain carries TRBV10-3 and TRBJ1-3; D unclear. Germline V gene lookup returns CDR1 ENHRY and CDR2 SYGVKD. V was pared by 10 bases and J by 4 bases, with 8 bases between. This CDR3 region has 11 residues.

The chain links TRBV20-1 to TRBJ2-7; weak D call: TRBD1 (6 bases). Deletions cut 3 bases from V and 1 base from J, with 10 bases between. The CDR3 runs 13 residues. CDR1 and CDR2 from the germline V gene are DFQATT and SNEGSKA (reference sequence). CDR3 nucleotide sequence: TGCAGTGCTAGCCCGGGACAATCCTACGAGCAGTACTTC. This translates into CSASPGQSYEQYF.

The chain carries TRBV10-2 and TRBJ2-2; 7 nucleotides agree with TRBD2. The trim removed 8 bases at V and 3 bases at J, leaving 6 bases unmatched. The CDR3 extends over 14 amino acids. CDR1 is WSHSY, CDR2 SAAADI, per germline. The CDR3 DNA is TGCGCCAGCTCAGCGGGGCCCCACACCGGGGAGCTGTTTTTT. Amino acids: CASSAGPHTGELFF.

J is TRBJ1-2 and V is TRBV15, with a tentative D call TRBD1 (6 bases). The germline CDR1 and CDR2 sequences are LNHNV and YYDKDF (reference sequence). The V end lost 5 bases, the J end lost 7 bases, and 20 bases lay between the germline ends. The CDR3 has 15 amino acids. The CDR3 DNA is TGTGCCACCAGCGGAAACTGGGGGCACGAGGGTGGCTACACCTTC. It specifies CATSGNWGHEGGYTF.